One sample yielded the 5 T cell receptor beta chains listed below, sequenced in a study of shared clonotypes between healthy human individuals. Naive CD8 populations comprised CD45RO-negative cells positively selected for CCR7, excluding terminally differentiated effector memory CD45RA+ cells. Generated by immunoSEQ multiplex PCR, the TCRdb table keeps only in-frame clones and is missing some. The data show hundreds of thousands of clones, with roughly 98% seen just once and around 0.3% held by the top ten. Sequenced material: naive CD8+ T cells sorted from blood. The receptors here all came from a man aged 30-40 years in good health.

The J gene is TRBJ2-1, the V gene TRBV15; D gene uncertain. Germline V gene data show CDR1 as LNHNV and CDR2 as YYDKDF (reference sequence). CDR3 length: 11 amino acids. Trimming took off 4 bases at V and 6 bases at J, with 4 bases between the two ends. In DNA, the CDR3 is TGTGCCACCAGCATGACCAATGAGCAGTTCTTC. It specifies CATSMTNEQFF.

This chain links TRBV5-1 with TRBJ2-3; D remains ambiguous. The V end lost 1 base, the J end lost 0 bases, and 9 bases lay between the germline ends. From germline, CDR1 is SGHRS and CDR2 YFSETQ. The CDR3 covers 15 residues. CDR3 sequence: CASSLLPDSTDTQYF. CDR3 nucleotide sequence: TGCGCCAGCAGCTTGTTACCGGACAGCACAGATACGCAGTATTTT. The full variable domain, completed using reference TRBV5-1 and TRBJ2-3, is KAGVTQTPRYLIKTRGQQVTLSCSPISGHRSVSWYQQTPGQGLQFLFEYFSETQRNKGNFPGRFSGRQFSNSRSEMNVSTLELGDSALYLCASSLLPDSTDTQYFGPGTRLTVL.

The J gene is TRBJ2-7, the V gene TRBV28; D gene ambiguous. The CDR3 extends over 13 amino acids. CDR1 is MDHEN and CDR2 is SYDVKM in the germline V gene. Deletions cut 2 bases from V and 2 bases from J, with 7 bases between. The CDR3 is CASSLQDAYEQYF. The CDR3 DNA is TGTGCCAGCAGTTTACAGGACGCCTACGAGCAGTACTTC.

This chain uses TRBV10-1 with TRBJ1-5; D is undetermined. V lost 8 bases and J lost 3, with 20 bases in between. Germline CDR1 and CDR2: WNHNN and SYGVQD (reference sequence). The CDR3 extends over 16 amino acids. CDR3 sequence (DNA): TGCGCCAGCCAGTTTAGGACGGAAAGCTTCAATCAGCCCCAGCATTTT. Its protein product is CASQFRTESFNQPQHF.

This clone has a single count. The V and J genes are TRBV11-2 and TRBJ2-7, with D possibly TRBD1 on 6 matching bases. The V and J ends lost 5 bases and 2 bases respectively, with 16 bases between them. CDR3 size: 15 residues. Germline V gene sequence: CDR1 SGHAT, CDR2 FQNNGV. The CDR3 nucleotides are TGTGCCAGCAGCGGCTACAGGGATATCGCCTACGAGCAGTACTTC. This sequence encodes CASSGYRDIAYEQYF.